This TCR beta chain was found in a study of pediatric ulcerative colitis. Sequenced by immunoSEQ multiplex PCR; TCRdb stores in-frame clones only, minus some. The data contain tens of thousands of clones, 70% to 80% of them singletons. Comment on this clone: Its antigen is not known.

General study findings and limits: Ulcerative colitis patients shared more blood-rectal clones than controls. Two patients' blood samples yielded substantially fewer templates. Acute severe colitis showed lower rectal diversity from clonal expansions. All ulcerative colitis patients, but no controls, carried a couple of rectal clonotypes.

The clonotype originates from a boy aged 10-17 years with moderate ulcerative colitis. The sample comprised blood.

The CDR3 here is CASRPSTGMGSPLHF. CDR3 in DNA: TGTGCCAGCAGACCTTCCACAGGGATGGGTTCACCCCTCCACTTT. The chain combines TRBV27 with TRBJ1-6, with a possible D match to TRBD1 (6 bases). The V and J ends lost 6 bases and 9 bases respectively, with 18 bases between them. Looked up from germline, CDR1 is MNHEY and CDR2 is SMNVEV (reference sequence). This CDR3 comprises 15 residues.